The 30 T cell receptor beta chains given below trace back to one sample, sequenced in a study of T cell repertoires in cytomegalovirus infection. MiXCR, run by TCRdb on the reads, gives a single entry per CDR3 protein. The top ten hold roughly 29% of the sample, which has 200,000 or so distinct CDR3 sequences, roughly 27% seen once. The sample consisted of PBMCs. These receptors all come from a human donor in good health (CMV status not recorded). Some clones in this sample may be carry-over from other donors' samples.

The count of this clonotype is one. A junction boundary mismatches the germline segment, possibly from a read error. DNA for the CDR3: TGTGCCAGCAGCCCTGCTAGCGGGGTAAGCTCCTACAATGAGCAGTTCTTC. The encoded protein is CASSPASGVSSYNEQFF. The chain joins TRBV4-1 to TRBJ2-1; 9 bases are a match to TRBD2. This CDR3 has 17 residues. CDR1 MGHRA and CDR2 YSYEKL come from the germline V gene.

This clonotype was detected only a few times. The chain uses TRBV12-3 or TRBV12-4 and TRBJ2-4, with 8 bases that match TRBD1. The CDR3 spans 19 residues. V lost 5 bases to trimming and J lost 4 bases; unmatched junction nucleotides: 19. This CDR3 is CASSPYTGTGEFLKNIQYF. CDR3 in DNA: TGTGCCAGCAGTCCATATACCGGGACAGGAGAATTTTTAAAAAACATTCAGTACTTC.

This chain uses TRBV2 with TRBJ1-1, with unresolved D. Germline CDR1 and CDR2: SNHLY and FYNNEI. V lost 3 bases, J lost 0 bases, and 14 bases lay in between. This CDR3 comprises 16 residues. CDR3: CASSDFSYRLNTEAFF. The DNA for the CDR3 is TGTGCCAGCAGTGATTTTTCGTACAGATTGAACACTGAAGCTTTCTTT.

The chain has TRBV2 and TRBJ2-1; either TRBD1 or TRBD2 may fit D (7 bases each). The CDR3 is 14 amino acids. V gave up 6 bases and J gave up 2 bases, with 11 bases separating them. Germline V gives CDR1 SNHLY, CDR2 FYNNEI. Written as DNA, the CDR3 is TGTGCCAGCAGGGGGGGGACAGCCTACAATGAGCAGTTCTTC. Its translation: CASRGGTAYNEQFF.

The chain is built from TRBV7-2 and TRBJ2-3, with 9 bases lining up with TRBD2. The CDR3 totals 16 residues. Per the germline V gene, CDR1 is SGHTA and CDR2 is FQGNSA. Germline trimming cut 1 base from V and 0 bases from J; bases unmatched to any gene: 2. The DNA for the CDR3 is TGTGCCAGCAGCTTAGATGCGGGGGGGAGCACAGATACGCAGTATTTT. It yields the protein CASSLDAGGSTDTQYF.

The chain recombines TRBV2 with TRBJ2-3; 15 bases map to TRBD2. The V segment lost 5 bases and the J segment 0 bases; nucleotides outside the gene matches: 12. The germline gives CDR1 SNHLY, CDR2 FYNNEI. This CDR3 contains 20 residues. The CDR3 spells CASSLGTSGGWDLSTDTQYF. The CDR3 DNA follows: TGTGCCAGCAGTCTCGGGACTAGCGGGGGGTGGGACCTTAGCACAGATACGCAGTATTTT.

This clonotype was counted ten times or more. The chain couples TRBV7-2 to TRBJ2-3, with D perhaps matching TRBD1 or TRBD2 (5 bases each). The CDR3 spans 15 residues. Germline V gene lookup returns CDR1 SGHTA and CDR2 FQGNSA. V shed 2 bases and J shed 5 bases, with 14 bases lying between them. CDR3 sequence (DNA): TGTGCCAGCAGCTTAAGAGGGGCGGGTGGAGATACGCAGTATTTT. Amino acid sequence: CASSLRGAGGDTQYF.

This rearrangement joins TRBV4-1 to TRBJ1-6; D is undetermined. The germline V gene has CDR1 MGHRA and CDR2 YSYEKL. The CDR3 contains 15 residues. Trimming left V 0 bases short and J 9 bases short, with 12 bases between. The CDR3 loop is CASSQDNGVGSPLHF. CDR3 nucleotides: TGCGCCAGCAGCCAAGATAACGGGGTTGGTTCACCCCTCCACTTT.

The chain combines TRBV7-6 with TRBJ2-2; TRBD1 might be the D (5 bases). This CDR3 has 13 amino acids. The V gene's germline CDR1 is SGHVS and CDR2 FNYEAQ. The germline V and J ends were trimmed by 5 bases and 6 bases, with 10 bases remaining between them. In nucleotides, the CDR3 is TGTGCCAGCAGCCCCAGGGTCCCCGGGGAGCTGTTTTTT. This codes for CASSPRVPGELFF.

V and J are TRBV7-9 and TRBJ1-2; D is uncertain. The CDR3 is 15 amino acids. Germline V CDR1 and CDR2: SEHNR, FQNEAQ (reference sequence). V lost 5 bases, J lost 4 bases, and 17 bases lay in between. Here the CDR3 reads CASSPISRDPYGYTF. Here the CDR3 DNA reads TGTGCCAGCAGCCCCATCTCAAGGGATCCCTATGGCTACACCTTC.

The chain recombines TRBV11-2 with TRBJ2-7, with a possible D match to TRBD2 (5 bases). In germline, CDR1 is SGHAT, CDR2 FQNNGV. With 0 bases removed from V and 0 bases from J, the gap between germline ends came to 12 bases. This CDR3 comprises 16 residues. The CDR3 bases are TGTGCCAGCAGCTTAGATTTTGGAGCGGTCTCCTACGAGCAGTACTTC. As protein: CASSLDFGAVSYEQYF.

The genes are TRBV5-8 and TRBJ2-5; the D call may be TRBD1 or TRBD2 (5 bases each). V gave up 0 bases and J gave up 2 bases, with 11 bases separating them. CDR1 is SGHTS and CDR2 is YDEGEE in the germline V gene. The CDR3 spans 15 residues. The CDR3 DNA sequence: TGTGCCAGCAGCTTGGGGGACGGCCAACAAGAGACCCAGTACTTC. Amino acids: CASSLGDGQQETQYF.

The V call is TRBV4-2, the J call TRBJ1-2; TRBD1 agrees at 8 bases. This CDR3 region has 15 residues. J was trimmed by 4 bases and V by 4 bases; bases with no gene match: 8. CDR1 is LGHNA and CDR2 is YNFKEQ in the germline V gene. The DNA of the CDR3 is TGTGCCAGCAGCCCGCCCGGCCAGGGGGCCTATGGCTACACCTTC. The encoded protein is CASSPPGQGAYGYTF.

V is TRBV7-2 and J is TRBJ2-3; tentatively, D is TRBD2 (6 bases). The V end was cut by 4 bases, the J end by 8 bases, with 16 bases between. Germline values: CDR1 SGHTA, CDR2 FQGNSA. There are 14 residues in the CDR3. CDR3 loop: CASSSAGTGSTQYF. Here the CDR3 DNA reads TGTGCCAGCAGCTCCGCCGGGACTGGGAGTACGCAGTATTTT.

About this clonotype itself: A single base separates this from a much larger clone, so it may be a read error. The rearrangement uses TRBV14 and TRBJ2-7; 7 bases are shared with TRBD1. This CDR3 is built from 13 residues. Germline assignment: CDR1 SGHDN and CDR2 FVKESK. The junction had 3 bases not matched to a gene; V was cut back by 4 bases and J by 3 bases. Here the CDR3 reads CASSRRQGYEQYF. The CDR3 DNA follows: TGTGCCAGCAGCCGAAGACAGGGCTACGAGCAGTACTTC.

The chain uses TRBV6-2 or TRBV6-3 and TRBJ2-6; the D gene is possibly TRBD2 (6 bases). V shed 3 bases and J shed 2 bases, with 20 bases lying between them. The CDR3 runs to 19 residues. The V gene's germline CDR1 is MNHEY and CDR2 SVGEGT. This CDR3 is CASSYRTGAGGTGANVLTF. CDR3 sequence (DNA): TGTGCCAGCAGTTATCGGACCGGGGCAGGAGGGACTGGGGCCAACGTCCTGACTTTC.

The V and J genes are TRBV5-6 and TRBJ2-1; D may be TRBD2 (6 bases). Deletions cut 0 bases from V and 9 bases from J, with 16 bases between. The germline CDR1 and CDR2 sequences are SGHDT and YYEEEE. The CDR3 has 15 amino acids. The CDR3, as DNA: TGTGCCAGCAGCTTGGGGCATGGAGGGCGCGGTGAGCAGTTCTTC. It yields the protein CASSLGHGGRGEQFF. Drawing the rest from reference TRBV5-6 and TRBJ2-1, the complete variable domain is DAGVTQSPTHLIKTRGQQVTLRCSPKSGHDTVSWYQQALGQGPQFIFQYYEEEERQRGNFPDRFSGHQFPNYSSELNVNALLLGDSALYLCASSLGHGGRGEQFFGPGTRLTVL.

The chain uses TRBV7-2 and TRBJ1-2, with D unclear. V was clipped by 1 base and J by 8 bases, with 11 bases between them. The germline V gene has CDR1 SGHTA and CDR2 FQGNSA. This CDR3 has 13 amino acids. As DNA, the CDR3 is TGTGCCAGCAGCTTAGAAACAGCATTAGGCTACACCTTC. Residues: CASSLETALGYTF.

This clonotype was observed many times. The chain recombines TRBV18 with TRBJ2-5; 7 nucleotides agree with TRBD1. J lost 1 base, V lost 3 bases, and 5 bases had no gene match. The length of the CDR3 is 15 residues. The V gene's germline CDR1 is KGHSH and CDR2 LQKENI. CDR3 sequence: CASSPPAGGQETQYF. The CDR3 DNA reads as TGTGCCAGCTCACCCCCGGCAGGGGGCCAAGAGACCCAGTACTTC.

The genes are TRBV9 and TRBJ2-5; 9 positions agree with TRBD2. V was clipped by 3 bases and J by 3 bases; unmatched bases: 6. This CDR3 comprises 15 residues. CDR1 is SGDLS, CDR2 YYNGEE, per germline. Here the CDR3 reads CASSATPSGEETQYF. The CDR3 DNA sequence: TGTGCCAGCAGCGCCACCCCTAGCGGGGAAGAGACCCAGTACTTC.

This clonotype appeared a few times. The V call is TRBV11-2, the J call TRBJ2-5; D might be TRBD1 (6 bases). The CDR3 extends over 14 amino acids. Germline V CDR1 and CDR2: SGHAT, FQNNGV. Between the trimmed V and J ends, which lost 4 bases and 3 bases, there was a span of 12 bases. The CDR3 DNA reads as TGTGCCAGCAGCTCCCAGGGGCGTGAAGAGACCCAGTACTTC. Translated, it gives CASSSQGREETQYF.

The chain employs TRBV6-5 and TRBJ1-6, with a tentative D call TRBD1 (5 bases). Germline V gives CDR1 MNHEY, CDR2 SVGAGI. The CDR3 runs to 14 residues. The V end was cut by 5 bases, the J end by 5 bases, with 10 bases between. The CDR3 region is CASSLRDDNSPLHF. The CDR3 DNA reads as TGTGCCAGCAGTCTCCGGGACGATAATTCACCCCTCCACTTT.

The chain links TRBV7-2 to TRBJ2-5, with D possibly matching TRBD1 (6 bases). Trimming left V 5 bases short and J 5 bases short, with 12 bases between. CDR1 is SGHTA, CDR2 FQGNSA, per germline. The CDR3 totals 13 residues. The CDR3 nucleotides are TGTGCCAGCAGCGTGGTTCAGGGGGAGACCCAGTACTTC. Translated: CASSVVQGETQYF. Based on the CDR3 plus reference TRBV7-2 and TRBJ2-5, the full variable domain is GAGVSQSPSNKVTEKGKDVELRCDPISGHTALYWYRQSLGQGLEFLIYFQGNSAPDKSGLPSDRFSAERTGGSVSTLTIQRTQQEDSAVYLCASSVVQGETQYFGPGTRLLVL.

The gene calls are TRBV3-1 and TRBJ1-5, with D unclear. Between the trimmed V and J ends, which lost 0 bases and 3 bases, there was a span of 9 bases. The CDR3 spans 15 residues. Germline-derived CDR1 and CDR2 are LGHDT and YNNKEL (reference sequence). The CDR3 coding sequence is TGTGCCAGCAGCCAAGATGGGAGGGACAATCAGCCCCAGCATTTT. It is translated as CASSQDGRDNQPQHF.

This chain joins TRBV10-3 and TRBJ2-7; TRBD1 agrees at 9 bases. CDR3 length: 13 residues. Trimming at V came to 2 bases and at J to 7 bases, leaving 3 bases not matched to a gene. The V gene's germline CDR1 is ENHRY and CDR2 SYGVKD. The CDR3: CAISEGQGSEQYF. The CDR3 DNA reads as TGTGCCATCAGTGAGGGACAGGGGAGTGAGCAGTACTTC.

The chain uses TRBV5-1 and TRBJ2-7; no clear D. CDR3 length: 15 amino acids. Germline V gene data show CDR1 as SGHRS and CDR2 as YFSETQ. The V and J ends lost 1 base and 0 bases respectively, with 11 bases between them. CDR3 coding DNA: TGCGCCAGCAGCTTGAACCGTAAGAACTCCTACGAGCAGTACTTC. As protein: CASSLNRKNSYEQYF.

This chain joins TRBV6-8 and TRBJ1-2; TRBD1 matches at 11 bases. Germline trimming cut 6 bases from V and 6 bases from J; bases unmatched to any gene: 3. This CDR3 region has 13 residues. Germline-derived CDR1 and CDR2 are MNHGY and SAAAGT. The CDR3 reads CASRDRGLNGYTF. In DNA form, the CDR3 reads TGTGCCAGCAGGGACAGGGGGCTTAATGGCTACACCTTC.

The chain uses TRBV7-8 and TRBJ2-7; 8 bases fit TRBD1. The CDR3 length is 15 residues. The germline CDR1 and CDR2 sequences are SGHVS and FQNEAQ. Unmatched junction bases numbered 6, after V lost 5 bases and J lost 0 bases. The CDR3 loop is CASSAMTGVSYEQYF. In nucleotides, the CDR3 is TGTGCCAGCAGCGCGATGACAGGGGTCTCCTACGAGCAGTACTTC.

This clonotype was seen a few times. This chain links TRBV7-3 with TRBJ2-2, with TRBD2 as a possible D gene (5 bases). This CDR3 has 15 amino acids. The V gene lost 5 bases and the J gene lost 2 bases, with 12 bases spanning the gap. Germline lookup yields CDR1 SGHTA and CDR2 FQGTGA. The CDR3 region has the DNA TGTGCCAGCAGCCCATCGGGGTCCAACACCGGGGAGCTGTTTTTT. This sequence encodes CASSPSGSNTGELFF.

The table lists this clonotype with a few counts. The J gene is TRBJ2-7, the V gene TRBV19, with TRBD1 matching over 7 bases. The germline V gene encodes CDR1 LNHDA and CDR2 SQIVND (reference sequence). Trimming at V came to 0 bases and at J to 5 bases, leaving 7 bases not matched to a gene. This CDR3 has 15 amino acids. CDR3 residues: CASSIDRTGTNEQYF. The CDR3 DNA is TGTGCCAGTAGTATAGACCGGACAGGAACTAACGAGCAGTACTTC.